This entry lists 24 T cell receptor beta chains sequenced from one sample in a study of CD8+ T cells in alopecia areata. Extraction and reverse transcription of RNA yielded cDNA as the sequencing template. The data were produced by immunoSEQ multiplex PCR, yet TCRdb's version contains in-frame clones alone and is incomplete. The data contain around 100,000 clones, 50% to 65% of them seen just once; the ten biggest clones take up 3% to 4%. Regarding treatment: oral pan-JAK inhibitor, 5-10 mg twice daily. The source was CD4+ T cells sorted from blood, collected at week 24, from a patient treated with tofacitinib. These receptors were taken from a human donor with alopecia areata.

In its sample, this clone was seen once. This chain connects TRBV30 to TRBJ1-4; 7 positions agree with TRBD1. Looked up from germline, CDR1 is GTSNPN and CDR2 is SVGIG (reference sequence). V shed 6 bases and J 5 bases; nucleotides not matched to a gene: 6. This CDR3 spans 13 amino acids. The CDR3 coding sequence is TGTGCCTGTTACAGGGGCGACAATGAAAAACTGTTTTTT. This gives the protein CACYRGDNEKLFF.

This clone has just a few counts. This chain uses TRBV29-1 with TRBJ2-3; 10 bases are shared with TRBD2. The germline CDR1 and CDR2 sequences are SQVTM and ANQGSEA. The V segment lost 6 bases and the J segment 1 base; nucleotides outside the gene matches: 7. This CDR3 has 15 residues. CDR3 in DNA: TGCAGCGTCCGCCGCCTAGCGGGGGGCACAGATACGCAGTATTTT. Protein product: CSVRRLAGGTDTQYF.

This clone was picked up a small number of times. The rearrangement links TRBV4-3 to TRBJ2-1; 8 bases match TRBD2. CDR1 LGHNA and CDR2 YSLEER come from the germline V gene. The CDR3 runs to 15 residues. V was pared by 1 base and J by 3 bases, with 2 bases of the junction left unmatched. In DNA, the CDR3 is TGCGCCAGCAGCCAAGGCCGGGGGGGCTACAATGAGCAGTTCTTC. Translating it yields CASSQGRGGYNEQFF.

CDR3 sequence (DNA): TGCGCCAGCAGTCAAAGGGGGGTTGGGGGCAATCAGCCCCAGCATTTT. Translating it yields CASSQRGVGGNQPQHF. This sequence joins TRBV23-1 and TRBJ1-5, with D possibly TRBD1 on 6 matching bases. TRBV23-1 is known as an ORF, though its function is uncertain. The CDR3 has 16 amino acids. The V end was cut by 2 bases, the J end by 2 bases, with 13 bases between.

The CDR3, as DNA: TGTGCCAGCAGTGAAAGGGGACGCCAATCTGGAAACACCATATATTTT. Protein sequence: CASSERGRQSGNTIYF. The chain has TRBV2 and TRBJ1-3; weak D call: TRBD1 (5 bases). Deletions cut 2 bases from V and 1 base from J, with 12 bases between. The CDR3 runs to 16 residues. The germline V gene has CDR1 SNHLY and CDR2 FYNNEI.

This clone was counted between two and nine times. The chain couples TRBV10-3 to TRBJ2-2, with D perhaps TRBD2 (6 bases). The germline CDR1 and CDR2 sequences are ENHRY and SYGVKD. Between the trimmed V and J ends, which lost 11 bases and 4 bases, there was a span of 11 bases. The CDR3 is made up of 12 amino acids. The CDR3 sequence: CASGTLTGELFF. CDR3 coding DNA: TGTGCCTCGGGGACTCTCACCGGGGAGCTGTTTTTT.

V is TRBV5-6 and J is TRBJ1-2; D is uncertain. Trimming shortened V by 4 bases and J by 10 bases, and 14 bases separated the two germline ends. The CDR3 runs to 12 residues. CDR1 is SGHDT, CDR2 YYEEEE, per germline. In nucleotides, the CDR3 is TGTGCCAGCAGCCTGGAGCCAGCAGTCTACACCTTC. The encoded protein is CASSLEPAVYTF.

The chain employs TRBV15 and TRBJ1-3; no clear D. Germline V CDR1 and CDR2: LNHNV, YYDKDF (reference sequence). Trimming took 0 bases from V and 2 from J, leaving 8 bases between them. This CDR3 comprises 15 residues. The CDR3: CATSRDLGAGNTIYF. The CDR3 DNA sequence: TGTGCCACCAGCAGAGATCTGGGCGCTGGAAACACCATATATTTT.

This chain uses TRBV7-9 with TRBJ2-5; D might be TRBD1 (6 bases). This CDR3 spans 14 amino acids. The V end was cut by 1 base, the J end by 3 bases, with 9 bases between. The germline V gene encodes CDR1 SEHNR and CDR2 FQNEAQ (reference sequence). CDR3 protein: CASSLGQEKETQYF. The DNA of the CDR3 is TGTGCCAGCAGCTTAGGACAGGAGAAAGAGACCCAGTACTTC.

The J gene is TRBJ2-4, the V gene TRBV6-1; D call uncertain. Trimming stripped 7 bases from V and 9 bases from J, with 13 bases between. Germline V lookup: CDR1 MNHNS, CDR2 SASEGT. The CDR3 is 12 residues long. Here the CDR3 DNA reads TGTGCCAGCAAGAGAGGCCTCGGCATTCAGTACTTC. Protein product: CASKRGLGIQYF.

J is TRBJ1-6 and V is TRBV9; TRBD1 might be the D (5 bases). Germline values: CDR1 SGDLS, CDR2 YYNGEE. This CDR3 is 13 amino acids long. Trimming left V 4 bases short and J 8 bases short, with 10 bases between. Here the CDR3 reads CASSSGPDSPLHF. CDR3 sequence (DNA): TGTGCCAGCAGCTCGGGACCGGATTCACCCCTCCACTTT.

Written as DNA, the CDR3 is TGTGCCAGCAGCTTAGCCCGGGGACCCTACAATGAGCAGTTCTTC. Translating gives CASSLARGPYNEQFF. The J gene is TRBJ2-1, the V gene TRBV7-2; D is perhaps TRBD1 or TRBD2 (5 bases each). The germline V and J ends were trimmed by 0 bases and 2 bases, with 8 bases remaining between them. CDR1 is SGHTA, CDR2 FQGNSA, per germline. The CDR3 runs 15 residues.

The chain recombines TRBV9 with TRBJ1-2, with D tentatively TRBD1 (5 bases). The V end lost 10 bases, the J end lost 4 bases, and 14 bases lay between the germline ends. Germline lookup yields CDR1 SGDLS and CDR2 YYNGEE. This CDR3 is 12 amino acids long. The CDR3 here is CAGRGGIYGYTF. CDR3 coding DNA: TGTGCCGGGCGGGGGGGAATCTATGGCTACACCTTC.

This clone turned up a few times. The CDR3: CASSDLLAGTSSYEQYF. The CDR3 nucleotides read TGTGCCAGCAGTGATTTACTAGCGGGGACCAGCTCCTACGAGCAGTACTTC. The V and J genes are TRBV25-1 and TRBJ2-7; 10 bases align to TRBD2. Trimming removed 3 bases from V and 0 bases from J; junction bases left unmatched: 8. CDR1 and CDR2 (germline): MGHDK, SYGVNS. The CDR3 sequence is 17 residues long.

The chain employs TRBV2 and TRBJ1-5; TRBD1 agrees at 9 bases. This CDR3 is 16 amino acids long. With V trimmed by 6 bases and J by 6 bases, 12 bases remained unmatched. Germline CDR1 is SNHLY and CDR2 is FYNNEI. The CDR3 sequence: CASRARTGTGSQPQHF. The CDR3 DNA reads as TGTGCCAGCAGAGCTCGGACCGGGACAGGGAGTCAGCCCCAGCATTTT.

CDR3: CASSLRGLETQYF. CDR3 in DNA: TGTGCCAGCAGCTTAAGGGGGCTCGAGACCCAGTACTTC. The J gene is TRBJ2-5, the V gene TRBV5-6; TRBD1 matches 7 bases. The V gene end was trimmed by 2 bases and the J gene end by 5 bases; junction bases not matched to a gene: 3. The V gene's germline CDR1 is SGHDT and CDR2 YYEEEE. The CDR3 has 13 amino acids.

CDR3 sequence: CASSPRQGNGYGYTF. The DNA of the CDR3 is TGTGCCAGCAGTCCCCGACAGGGCAATGGTTATGGCTACACCTTC. The V and J genes are TRBV27 and TRBJ1-2, with 7 bases lining up with TRBD1. The CDR3 covers 15 residues. V dropped 5 bases and J dropped 5; count of bases not matched to a gene: 11. Germline CDR1 reads MNHEY; CDR2 reads SMNVEV (reference sequence).

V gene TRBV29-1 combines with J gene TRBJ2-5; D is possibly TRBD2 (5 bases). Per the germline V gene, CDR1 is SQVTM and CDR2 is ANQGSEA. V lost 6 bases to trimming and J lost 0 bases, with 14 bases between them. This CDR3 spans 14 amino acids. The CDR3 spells CSVRVGVHQETQYF. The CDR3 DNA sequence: TGCAGCGTGAGGGTGGGAGTGCACCAAGAGACCCAGTACTTC.

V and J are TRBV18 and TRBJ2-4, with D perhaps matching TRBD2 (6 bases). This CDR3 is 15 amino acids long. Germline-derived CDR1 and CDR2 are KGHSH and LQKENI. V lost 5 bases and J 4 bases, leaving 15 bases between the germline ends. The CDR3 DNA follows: TGTGCCAGCTCAACGGGGGAGTCAGGGAAAAACATTCAGTACTTC. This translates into CASSTGESGKNIQYF.

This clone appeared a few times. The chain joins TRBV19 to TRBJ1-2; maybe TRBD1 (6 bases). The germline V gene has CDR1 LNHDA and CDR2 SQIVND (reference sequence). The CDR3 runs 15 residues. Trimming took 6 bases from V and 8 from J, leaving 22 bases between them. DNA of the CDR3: TGTGCCAGTAGCGATATGGACAGACCGTTAATCGGCTACACCTTC. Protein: CASSDMDRPLIGYTF.

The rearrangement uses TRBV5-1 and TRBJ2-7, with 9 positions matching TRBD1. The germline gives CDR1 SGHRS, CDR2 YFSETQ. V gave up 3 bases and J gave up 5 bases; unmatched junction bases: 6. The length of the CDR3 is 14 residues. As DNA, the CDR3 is TGCGCCAGCAGCTCCGGGACAGGGCCCCACGAGCAGTACTTC. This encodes CASSSGTGPHEQYF.

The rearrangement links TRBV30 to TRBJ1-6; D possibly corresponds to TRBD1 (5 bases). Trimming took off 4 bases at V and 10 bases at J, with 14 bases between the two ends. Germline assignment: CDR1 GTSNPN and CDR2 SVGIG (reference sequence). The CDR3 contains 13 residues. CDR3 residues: CAWMSGPGSPLHF. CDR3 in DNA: TGTGCCTGGATGTCAGGGCCGGGGTCACCCCTCCACTTT.

CDR3 bases: TGTGCCAGCAACCCGAGCGGGGGGCCTAAAGAGACCCAGTACTTC. It encodes CASNPSGGPKETQYF. V gene TRBV6-6 combines with J gene TRBJ2-5; 9 bases line up with TRBD2. CDR1 and CDR2 (germline): MNHNY, SVGAGI (reference sequence). This CDR3 region has 15 residues. V shed 7 bases and J 3 bases; nucleotides not matched to a gene: 9.

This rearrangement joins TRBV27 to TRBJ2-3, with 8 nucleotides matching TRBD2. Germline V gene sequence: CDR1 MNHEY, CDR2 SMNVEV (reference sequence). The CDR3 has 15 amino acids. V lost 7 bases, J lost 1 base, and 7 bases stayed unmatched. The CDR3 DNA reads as TGTGCCAGCAAGGCTTCAGCGGGGGGCACAGATACGCAGTATTTT. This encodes CASKASAGGTDTQYF.